Below, 30 T cell receptor beta chains from the same sample are listed, as sequenced in a study of Ad26.COV2.S vaccination and SARS-CoV-2 variants. Here immunoSEQ multiplex PCR was the method, and the copy in TCRdb shows in-frame clones only, minus some. The repertoire has 400,000 to 500,000 clones, around nine tenths of them found once; the top ten carry about 3.5%. The treatment here: around 19 received Ad26.COV2.S at low or high dose, single or two shots; about 5 received placebo; per-sample allocation not given. Each sample was drawn 63 days after the first injection (of vaccine or placebo). This specimen consisted of peripheral blood, obtained in a trial of Ad26.COV2.S vaccine versus placebo. The receptors were gathered from a person between 18 and 65 years old who received the Ad26.COV2.S COVID-19 vaccine or a placebo.

V usage is TRBV11-2 and J usage is TRBJ2-5; TRBD2 matches at 9 bases. V trimming: 1 base; J trimming: 5 bases; junction bases outside the gene matches: 5. From germline, CDR1 is SGHAT and CDR2 FQNNGV. CDR3 length: 15 amino acids. DNA of the CDR3: TGTGCCAGCAGCTTAGGGGCTAGCGGGGTCGAGACCCAGTACTTC. Its protein product is CASSLGASGVETQYF.

The chain recombines TRBV10-3 with TRBJ2-3; a weak D match, TRBD1 (5 bases). CDR3 length equals 13 residues. The V and J ends lost 3 bases and 3 bases respectively, with 7 bases between them. Germline V CDR1 and CDR2: ENHRY, SYGVKD. CDR3 in amino acids: CAISDWTTDTQYF. CDR3 DNA sequence: TGTGCCATCAGTGACTGGACAACAGATACGCAGTATTTT.

This rearrangement joins TRBV6-6 to TRBJ2-3; 13 nucleotides agree with TRBD2. The CDR3 length is 16 residues. Looked up from germline, CDR1 is MNHNY and CDR2 is SVGAGI (reference sequence). V was clipped by 5 bases and J by 6 bases; unmatched bases: 8. CDR3 sequence: CASSKLAGGPRDTQYF. In DNA form, the CDR3 reads TGTGCCAGCAGTAAACTAGCGGGGGGGCCCAGGGATACGCAGTATTTT.

A remark on this clone: Other DNA sequences in the same sample also yield this CDR3. J is TRBJ1-1 and V is TRBV9; no firm D call. The germline CDR1 and CDR2 sequences are SGDLS and YYNGEE. The CDR3 runs to 13 residues. V was pared by 0 bases and J by 2 bases, with 5 bases between. The chain's CDR3 is CASSVVQNTEAFF. In DNA form, the CDR3 reads TGTGCCAGCAGCGTAGTCCAAAACACTGAAGCTTTCTTT.

This chain links TRBV7-9 with TRBJ2-1; no definite D call. Trimming stripped 1 base from V and 7 bases from J, with 8 bases between. This CDR3 has 13 amino acids. Germline V gene lookup returns CDR1 SEHNR and CDR2 FQNEAQ (reference sequence). CDR3 nucleotide sequence: TGTGCCAGCAGCTTAGGTCCTAGGAATGAGCAGTTCTTC. Translation gives CASSLGPRNEQFF.

The rearrangement joins TRBV25-1 to TRBJ1-1; D may be TRBD1 (5 bases). V was shortened by 0 bases and J by 7 bases, with 9 bases between the two germline ends. Per germline, CDR1 MGHDK and CDR2 SYGVNS. This CDR3 has 13 residues. This chain's CDR3 is CASSEYREGEAFF. The DNA for the CDR3 is TGTGCCAGCAGTGAATACAGGGAGGGTGAAGCTTTCTTT. The whole variable domain, remainder taken from reference TRBV25-1 and TRBJ1-1, is EADIYQTPRYLVIGTGKKITLECSQTMGHDKMYWYQQDPGMELHLIHYSYGVNSTEKGDLSSESTVSRIRTEHFPLTLESARPSHTSQYLCASSEYREGEAFFGQGTRLTVV.

The rearrangement uses TRBV3-1 (or the pseudogene TRBV3-2) and TRBJ1-1; D remains ambiguous. Germline CDR1 is LGHDT and CDR2 is YNNKEL (reference sequence). The CDR3 consists of 13 residues. V lost 1 base and J lost 6, with 9 bases in between. The CDR3 nucleotides read TGTGCCAGCAGCCAAGTATTAGGGCCTGAAGCTTTCTTT. Translating gives CASSQVLGPEAFF.

This chain joins TRBV18 and TRBJ2-5, with 13 nucleotides matching TRBD2. Germline V gives CDR1 KGHSH, CDR2 LQKENI. After removal of 4 bases from V and 2 bases from J, the junction contained 4 bases not matched to a gene. The CDR3 contains 16 residues. As DNA, the CDR3 is TGTGCCAGCTCACAAGGACTAGCGGGAGATCAAGAGACCCAGTACTTC. Protein sequence: CASSQGLAGDQETQYF. Supplemented by reference TRBV18 and TRBJ2-5, the full variable domain reads NAGVMQNPRHLVRRRGQEARLRCSPMKGHSHVYWYRQLPEEGLKFMVYLQKENIIDESGMPKERFSAEFPKEGPSILRIQQVVRGDSAAYFCASSQGLAGDQETQYFGPGTRLLVL.

The rearrangement joins TRBV19 to TRBJ1-1; D gene uncertain. Germline V gives CDR1 LNHDA, CDR2 SQIVND (reference sequence). V shed 7 bases and J shed 5 bases, with 20 bases lying between them. The CDR3 has 15 residues. CDR3 coding DNA: TGTGCCAGTACTTCAAGACGGGTTAGGTTAACTGAAGCTTTCTTT. Its protein is CASTSRRVRLTEAFF.

The rearrangement uses TRBV6-1 and TRBJ1-5; TRBD1 might be the D (6 bases). The CDR3 extends over 16 amino acids. Looked up from germline, CDR1 is MNHNS and CDR2 is SASEGT. V gave up 4 bases and J gave up 1 base, with 14 bases separating them. The CDR3 protein is CASSVGGGWSNQPQHF. The CDR3 DNA sequence: TGTGCCAGCAGTGTGGGAGGGGGATGGAGCAATCAGCCCCAGCATTTT.

The chain carries TRBV19 and TRBJ2-7; D call uncertain. The CDR3 is made up of 13 amino acids. The V end was cut by 3 bases, the J end by 1 base, with 7 bases between. Germline V gene sequence: CDR1 LNHDA, CDR2 SQIVND (reference sequence). The CDR3: CASSMDGSYEQYF. In nucleotides, the CDR3 is TGTGCCAGTAGTATGGACGGTTCCTACGAGCAGTACTTC.

The rearrangement uses TRBV28 and TRBJ1-2; D uncertain. Per the germline V gene, CDR1 is MDHEN and CDR2 is SYDVKM. The CDR3 sequence is 12 residues long. CDR3 DNA sequence: TGTGCAGCGCGAACCTATAACTATGGCTACACCTTC. Translation gives CAARTYNYGYTF.

The chain links TRBV19 to TRBJ1-4, with TRBD1 matching over 7 bases. The V gene end was trimmed by 5 bases and the J gene end by 3 bases; junction bases not matched to a gene: 6. Per germline, CDR1 LNHDA and CDR2 SQIVND (reference sequence). The CDR3 consists of 15 residues. CDR3 residues: CASSWRGQANEKLFF. The CDR3 region has the DNA TGTGCCAGTAGTTGGAGGGGGCAAGCTAATGAAAAACTGTTTTTT.

The rearrangement uses TRBV6-5 and TRBJ2-2; 7 bases align to TRBD1. Losses at the gene ends were 11 bases for V and 3 bases for J; bases not matched to a gene: 12. From germline, CDR1 is MNHEY and CDR2 SVGAGI. This CDR3 region has 15 residues. The CDR3, as DNA: TGTGCCTGCAACCCCGGACAGGTGCACACCGGGGAGCTGTTTTTT. This codes for CACNPGQVHTGELFF.

The chain has TRBV5-8 and TRBJ2-7, with D perhaps TRBD1 (6 bases). CDR1 is SGHTS and CDR2 is YDEGEE in the germline V gene. V lost 3 bases and J lost 6, with 22 bases in between. The CDR3 loop spans 16 amino acids. The CDR3 sequence is CASSWGTLWGSSEQYF. The CDR3 nucleotides are TGTGCCAGCAGCTGGGGGACACTTTGGGGTTCGTCCGAGCAGTACTTC.

This chain joins TRBV9 and TRBJ2-2; TRBD1 matches 8 bases. Per the germline V gene, CDR1 is SGDLS and CDR2 is YYNGEE. The CDR3 extends over 15 amino acids. Trimming removed 4 bases from V and 5 bases from J; junction bases left unmatched: 7. Here the CDR3 reads CASSSKDRATGELFF. The CDR3 coding sequence is TGTGCCAGCAGCTCCAAGGACAGGGCTACCGGGGAGCTGTTTTTT.

The genes are TRBV19 and TRBJ2-3; the match to TRBD2 covers 12 bases. In germline, CDR1 is LNHDA, CDR2 SQIVND (reference sequence). V gave up 7 bases and J gave up 4 bases; unmatched junction bases: 6. The CDR3 spans 15 residues. CDR3 amino acids: CASTPLAGGADTQYF. The CDR3, as DNA: TGTGCCAGTACTCCACTAGCGGGGGGTGCAGATACGCAGTATTTT. Looking up the rest from reference TRBV19 and TRBJ2-3 gives the full variable domain: DGGITQSPKYLFRKEGQNVTLSCEQNLNHDAMYWYRQDPGQGLRLIYYSQIVNDFQKGDIAEGYSVSREKKESFPLTVTSAQKNPTAFYLCASTPLAGGADTQYFGPGTRLTVL.

This chain connects TRBV7-6 to TRBJ2-7; a weak D match, TRBD1 (5 bases). Trimming removed 1 base at V and 5 bases at J, with 18 bases between. The CDR3 sequence is 16 residues long. Germline CDR1 SGHVS, CDR2 FNYEAQ. The CDR3 here is CASSLVLQATLHEQYF. DNA of the CDR3: TGTGCCAGCAGCTTAGTGCTACAGGCGACACTCCACGAGCAGTACTTC.

This chain joins TRBV7-8 and TRBJ2-7, with D unresolved. Trimming took off 0 bases at V and 3 bases at J, with 9 bases between the two ends. Germline CDR1 SGHVS, CDR2 FQNEAQ. This CDR3 spans 14 amino acids. CDR3 bases: TGTGCCAGCAGCTTAGCGCCACAGAACTACGAGCAGTACTTC. It specifies CASSLAPQNYEQYF.

The J gene is TRBJ2-5, the V gene TRBV30; 7 nucleotides align to TRBD1. CDR1 is GTSNPN and CDR2 is SVGIG in the germline V gene (reference sequence). V dropped 0 bases and J dropped 3; count of bases not matched to a gene: 7. The CDR3 is 15 residues long. The DNA of the CDR3 is TGTGCCTGGAGTGTACGAAGAACAGGGGAAGAGACCCAGTACTTC. It is translated as CAWSVRRTGEETQYF. Combining the CDR3 with reference TRBV30 and TRBJ2-5 gives the whole variable domain SQTIHQWPATLVQPVGSPLSLECTVEGTSNPNLYWYRQAAGRGLQLLFYSVGIGQISSEVPQNLSASRPQDRQFILSSKKLLLSDSGFYLCAWSVRRTGEETQYFGPGTRLLVL.

The V and J genes are TRBV19 and TRBJ1-1, with D maybe TRBD1 (5 bases). The CDR3 contains 14 residues. Germline V gene lookup returns CDR1 LNHDA and CDR2 SQIVND (reference sequence). V was clipped by 5 bases and J by 10 bases, with 20 bases between them. The CDR3 coding sequence is TGTGCCAGTAGTGCCTACGATGGGGCGCAAGCAGCTTTCTTT. This gives the protein CASSAYDGAQAAFF. The whole variable domain, remainder taken from reference TRBV19 and TRBJ1-1, is DGGITQSPKYLFRKEGQNVTLSCEQNLNHDAMYWYRQDPGQGLRLIYYSQIVNDFQKGDIAEGYSVSREKKESFPLTVTSAQKNPTAFYLCASSAYDGAQAAFFGQGTRLTVV.

The chain recombines TRBV5-4 with TRBJ2-2; D call uncertain. The V end lost 0 bases, the J end lost 5 bases, and 14 bases lay between the germline ends. This CDR3 has 16 residues. Germline lookup yields CDR1 SGHNT and CDR2 YYREEE (reference sequence). The CDR3 spells CASSLVGLTGTGELFF. For the CDR3, the DNA is TGTGCCAGCAGCTTGGTGGGCCTTACTGGGACCGGGGAGCTGTTTTTT.

This clone appeared a single time. The chain employs TRBV12-3 or TRBV12-4 and TRBJ1-4, with no clear D. The CDR3 has 11 amino acids. Trimming stripped 2 bases from V and 7 bases from J, with 2 bases between. DNA for the CDR3: TGTGCCAGCAGTTTAATTGAAAAACTGTTTTTT. This sequence encodes CASSLIEKLFF.

This rearrangement joins TRBV24-1 to TRBJ1-4; D remains unclear. CDR3 length equals 13 residues. The germline CDR1 and CDR2 sequences are KGHDR and SFDVKD. Between the trimmed V and J ends, which lost 0 bases and 4 bases, there was a span of 2 bases. The CDR3 sequence is CATSDLFNEKLFF. CDR3 sequence (DNA): TGTGCCACCAGTGATTTGTTTAATGAAAAACTGTTTTTT.

V is TRBV19 and J is TRBJ1-1; D not resolved. Germline V gene data show CDR1 as LNHDA and CDR2 as SQIVND (reference sequence). V was pared by 3 bases and J by 1 base, with 6 bases between. The length of the CDR3 is 13 residues. The CDR3 DNA sequence: TGTGCCAGTAGTATGCGGAGGAACACTGAAGCTTTCTTT. It yields the protein CASSMRRNTEAFF.

The CDR3 sequence: CASSGQTINYGYTF. CDR3 DNA: TGTGCCAGCAGTGGACAGACGATTAACTATGGCTACACCTTC. The rearrangement links TRBV2 to TRBJ1-2; TRBD1 might be the D (5 bases). The CDR3 consists of 14 residues. Deletions cut 4 bases from V and 1 base from J, with 10 bases between. CDR1 SNHLY and CDR2 FYNNEI come from the germline V gene.

The genes are TRBV7-9 and TRBJ2-2, with D possibly being TRBD1 or TRBD2 (5 bases each). Germline loops: CDR1 SEHNR, CDR2 FQNEAQ (reference sequence). CDR3 size: 15 residues. V dropped 3 bases and J dropped 3 bases, with 11 bases sitting between them. DNA for the CDR3: TGTGCCAGCAGCTTCCAAACGGGACACACCGGGGAGCTGTTTTTT. It encodes CASSFQTGHTGELFF. The full variable domain, rest sourced from reference TRBV7-9 and TRBJ2-2, is DTGVSQNPRHKITKRGQNVTFRCDPISEHNRLYWYRQTLGQGPEFLTYFQNEAQLEKSRLLSDRFSAERPKGSFSTLEIQRTEQGDSAMYLCASSFQTGHTGELFFGEGSRLTVL.

This clone was counted only a few times. V gene TRBV9 combines with J gene TRBJ1-2; D possibly corresponds to TRBD1 (5 bases). The CDR3 loop spans 14 amino acids. Germline assignment: CDR1 SGDLS and CDR2 YYNGEE. V lost 0 bases, J lost 8 bases, and 14 bases lay in between. The CDR3 DNA reads as TGTGCCAGCAGCGTAGATAGGGGTTTTGGAGGCTACACCTTC. Translating it yields CASSVDRGFGGYTF.

The chain links TRBV19 to TRBJ1-3, with D possibly matching TRBD1 (5 bases). The CDR3 loop spans 13 amino acids. The germline V gene has CDR1 LNHDA and CDR2 SQIVND (reference sequence). Trimming removed 8 bases from V and 0 bases from J, with 8 bases in between. CDR3 nucleotides: TGTGCCAGTTCCGACAGCTCTGGAAACACCATATATTTT. It yields the protein CASSDSSGNTIYF.

J is TRBJ2-7 and V is TRBV28; D might be TRBD2 (5 bases). This CDR3 spans 14 amino acids. V was clipped by 4 bases and J by 5 bases, with 15 bases between them. From germline, CDR1 is MDHEN and CDR2 SYDVKM. The CDR3 spells CASSSRGWVHEQYF. The DNA for the CDR3 is TGTGCCAGCAGTTCCCGGGGTTGGGTCCACGAGCAGTACTTC.